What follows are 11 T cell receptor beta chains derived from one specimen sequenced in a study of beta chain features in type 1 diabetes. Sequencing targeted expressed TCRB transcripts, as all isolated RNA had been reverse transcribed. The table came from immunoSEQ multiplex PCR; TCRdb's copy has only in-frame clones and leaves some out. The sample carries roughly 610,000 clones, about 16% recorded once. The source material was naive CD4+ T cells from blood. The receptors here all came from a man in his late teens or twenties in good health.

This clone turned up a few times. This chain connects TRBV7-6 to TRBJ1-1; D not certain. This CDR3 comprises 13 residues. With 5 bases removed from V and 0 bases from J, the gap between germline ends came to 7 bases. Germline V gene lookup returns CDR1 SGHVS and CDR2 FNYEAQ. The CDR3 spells CASSPAMNTEAFF. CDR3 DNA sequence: TGTGCCAGCAGCCCAGCAATGAACACTGAAGCTTTCTTT.

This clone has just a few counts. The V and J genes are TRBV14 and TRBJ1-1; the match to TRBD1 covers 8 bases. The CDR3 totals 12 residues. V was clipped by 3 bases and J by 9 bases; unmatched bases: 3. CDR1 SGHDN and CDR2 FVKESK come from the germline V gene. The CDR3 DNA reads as TGTGCCAGCAGCCAGTGGACAGGGAAAGCTTTCTTT. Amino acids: CASSQWTGKAFF.

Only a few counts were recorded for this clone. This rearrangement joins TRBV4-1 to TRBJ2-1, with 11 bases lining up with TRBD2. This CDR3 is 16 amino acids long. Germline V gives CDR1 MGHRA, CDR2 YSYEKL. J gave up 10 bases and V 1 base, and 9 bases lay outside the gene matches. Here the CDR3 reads CASSQGPSGGPREQFF. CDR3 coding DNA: TGCGCCAGCAGCCAAGGTCCTAGCGGGGGGCCCCGAGAGCAGTTCTTC.

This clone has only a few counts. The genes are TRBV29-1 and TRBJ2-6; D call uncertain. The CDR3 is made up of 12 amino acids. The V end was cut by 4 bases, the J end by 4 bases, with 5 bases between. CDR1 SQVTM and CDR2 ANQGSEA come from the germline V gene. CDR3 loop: CSVATGANVLTF. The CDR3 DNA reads TGCAGCGTTGCCACCGGGGCCAACGTCCTGACTTTC.

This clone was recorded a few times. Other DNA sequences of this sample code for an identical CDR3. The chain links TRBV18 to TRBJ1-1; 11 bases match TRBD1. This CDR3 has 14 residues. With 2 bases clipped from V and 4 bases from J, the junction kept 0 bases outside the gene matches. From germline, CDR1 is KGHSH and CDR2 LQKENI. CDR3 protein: CASSPGTGGTEAFF. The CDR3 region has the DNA TGTGCCAGCTCACCAGGGACAGGGGGCACTGAAGCTTTCTTT.

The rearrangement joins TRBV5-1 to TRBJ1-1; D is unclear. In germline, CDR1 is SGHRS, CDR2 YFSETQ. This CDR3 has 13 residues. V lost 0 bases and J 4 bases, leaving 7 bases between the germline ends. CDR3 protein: CASSLVASTEAFF. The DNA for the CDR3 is TGCGCCAGCAGCTTGGTTGCTAGCACTGAAGCTTTCTTT.

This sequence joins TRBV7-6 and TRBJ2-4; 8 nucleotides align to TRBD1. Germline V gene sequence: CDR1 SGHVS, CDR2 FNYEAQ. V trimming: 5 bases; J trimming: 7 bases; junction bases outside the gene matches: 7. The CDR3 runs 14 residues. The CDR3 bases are TGTGCCAGCAGCCCCTCAGGGGGCGCGAACATTCAGTACTTC. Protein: CASSPSGGANIQYF.

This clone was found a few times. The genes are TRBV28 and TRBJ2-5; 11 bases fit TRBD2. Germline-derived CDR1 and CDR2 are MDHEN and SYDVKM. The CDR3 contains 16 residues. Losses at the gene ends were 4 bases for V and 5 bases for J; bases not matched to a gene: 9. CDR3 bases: TGTGCCAGCAGTTCGGCTAGCGGGGGGTCAAGGGAGACCCAGTACTTC. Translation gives CASSSASGGSRETQYF. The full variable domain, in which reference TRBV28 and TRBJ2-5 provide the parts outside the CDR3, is DVKVTQSSRYLVKRTGEKVFLECVQDMDHENMFWYRQDPGLGLRLIYFSYDVKMKEKGDIPEGYSVSREKKERFSLILESASTNQTSMYLCASSSASGGSRETQYFGPGTRLLVL.

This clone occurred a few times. CDR3 bases: TGTGCCAGCTCACCACCTGGGGGGCAAGCCTTTTCACCCCTCCACTTT. Translated, it gives CASSPPGGQAFSPLHF. The V call is TRBV18, the J call TRBJ1-6, with D possibly TRBD1 on 6 matching bases. Trimming removed 0 bases at V and 9 bases at J, with 15 bases between. The CDR3 contains 16 residues. The germline gives CDR1 KGHSH, CDR2 LQKENI.

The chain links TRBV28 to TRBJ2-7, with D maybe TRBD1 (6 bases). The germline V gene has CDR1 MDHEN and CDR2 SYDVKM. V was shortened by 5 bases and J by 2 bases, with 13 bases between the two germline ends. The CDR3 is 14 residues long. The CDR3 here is CASSPSGQTYEQYF. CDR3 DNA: TGTGCCAGCAGTCCGTCTGGACAGACCTACGAGCAGTACTTC.

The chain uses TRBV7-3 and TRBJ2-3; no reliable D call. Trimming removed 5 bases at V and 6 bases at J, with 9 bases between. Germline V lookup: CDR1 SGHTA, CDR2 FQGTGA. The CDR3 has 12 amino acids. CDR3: CASSAMGDTQYF. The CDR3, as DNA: TGTGCCAGCAGCGCAATGGGGGATACGCAGTATTTT.